The clone carrying this T cell receptor (beta chain) came up many times. The antigen is not known. The data belong to a study of Graves' ophthalmopathy and Graves' hyperthyroidism. Overall study findings and caveats: Blood shared most expanded thyroid clonotypes above 0.001 frequency.

Researchers took RNA transcripts and amplified TCR beta CDR3 regions from them. HTBI primers were employed in first-round RT-PCR, then a second-round multiplex PCR followed. TCRdb reanalysed the multiplex PCR reads using MiXCR and keeps one entry per CDR3 protein. The sample shows 400,000 or so distinct CDR3 sequences, 15% to 17% of them seen only once. In germline, CDR1 is MDHEN, CDR2 SYDVKM. The junction had 7 bases not matched to a gene; V was cut back by 5 bases and J by 7 bases. The CDR3 consists of 15 residues. This clonotype was sampled from a young woman with stable Graves' hyperthyroidism. Sequencing used peripheral blood. V and J are TRBV28 and TRBJ1-6; 8 positions agree with TRBD1. As DNA, the CDR3 is TGTGCCAGCAGTCTCCGACAGGGGTGGAATTCACCCCTCCACTTT. This gives the protein CASSLRQGWNSPLHF.